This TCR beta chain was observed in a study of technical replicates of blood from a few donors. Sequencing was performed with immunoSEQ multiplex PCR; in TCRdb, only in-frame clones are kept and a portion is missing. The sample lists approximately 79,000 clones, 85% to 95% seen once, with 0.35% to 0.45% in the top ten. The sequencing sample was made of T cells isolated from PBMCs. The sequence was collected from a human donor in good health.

CDR3 in DNA: TGTGCCAGCAGCTTAGATGCGGGGGGGAACTATGGCTACACCTTC. It specifies CASSLDAGGNYGYTF. The chain joins TRBV11-2 to TRBJ1-2, with D possibly TRBD1 on 5 matching bases. V lost 0 bases, J lost 2 bases, and 10 bases lay in between. Germline loops: CDR1 SGHAT, CDR2 FQNNGV. The CDR3 runs 15 residues. The entire variable domain, with the rest obtained from reference TRBV11-2 and TRBJ1-2, is as follows: EAGVAQSPRYKIIEKRQSVAFWCNPISGHATLYWYQQILGQGPKLLIQFQNNGVVDDSQLPKDRFSAERLKGVDSTLKIQPAKLEDSAVYLCASSLDAGGNYGYTFGSGTRLTVV.